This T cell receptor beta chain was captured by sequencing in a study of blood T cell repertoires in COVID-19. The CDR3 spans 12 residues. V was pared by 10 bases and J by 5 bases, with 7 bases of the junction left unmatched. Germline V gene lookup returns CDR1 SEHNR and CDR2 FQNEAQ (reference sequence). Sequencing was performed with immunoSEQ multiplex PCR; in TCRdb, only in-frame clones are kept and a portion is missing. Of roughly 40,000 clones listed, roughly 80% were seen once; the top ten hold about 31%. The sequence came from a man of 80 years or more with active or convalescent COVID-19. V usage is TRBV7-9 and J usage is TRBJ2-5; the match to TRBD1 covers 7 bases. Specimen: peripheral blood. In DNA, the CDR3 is TGTGCCACCGTCGAACAGGGGGAGACCCAGTACTTC. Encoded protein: CATVEQGETQYF.